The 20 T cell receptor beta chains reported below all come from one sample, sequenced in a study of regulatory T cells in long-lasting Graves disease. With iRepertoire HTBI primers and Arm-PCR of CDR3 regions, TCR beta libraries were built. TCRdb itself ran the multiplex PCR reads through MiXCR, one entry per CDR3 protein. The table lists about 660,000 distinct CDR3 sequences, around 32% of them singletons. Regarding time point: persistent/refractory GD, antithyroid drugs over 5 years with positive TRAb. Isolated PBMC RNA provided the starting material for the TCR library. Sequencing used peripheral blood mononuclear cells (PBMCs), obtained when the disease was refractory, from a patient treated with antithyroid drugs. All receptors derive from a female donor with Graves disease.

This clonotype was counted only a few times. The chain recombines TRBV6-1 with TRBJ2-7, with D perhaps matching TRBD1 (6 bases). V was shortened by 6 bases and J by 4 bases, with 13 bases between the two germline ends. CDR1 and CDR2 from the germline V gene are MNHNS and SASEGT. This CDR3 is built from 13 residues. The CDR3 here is CASSRGVEYEQYF. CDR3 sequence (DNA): TGTGCCAGCAGCAGGGGTGTGGAGTACGAGCAGTACTTC.

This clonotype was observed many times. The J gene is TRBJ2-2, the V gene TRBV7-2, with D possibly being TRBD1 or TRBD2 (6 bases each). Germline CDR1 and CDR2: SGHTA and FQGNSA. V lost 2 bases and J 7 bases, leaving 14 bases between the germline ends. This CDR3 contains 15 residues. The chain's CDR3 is CASSLFRGQGGELFF. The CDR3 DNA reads TGTGCCAGCAGCTTATTCCGGGGGCAAGGCGGGGAGCTGTTTTTT.

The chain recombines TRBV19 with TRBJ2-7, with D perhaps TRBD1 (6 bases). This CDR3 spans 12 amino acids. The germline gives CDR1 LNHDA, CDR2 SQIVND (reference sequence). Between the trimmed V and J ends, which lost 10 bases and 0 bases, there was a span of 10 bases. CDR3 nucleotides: TGTGCCACTCGACAGGCCTCCTACGAGCAGTACTTC. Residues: CATRQASYEQYF. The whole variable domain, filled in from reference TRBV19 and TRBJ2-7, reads DGGITQSPKYLFRKEGQNVTLSCEQNLNHDAMYWYRQDPGQGLRLIYYSQIVNDFQKGDIAEGYSVSREKKESFPLTVTSAQKNPTAFYLCATRQASYEQYFGPGTRLTVT.

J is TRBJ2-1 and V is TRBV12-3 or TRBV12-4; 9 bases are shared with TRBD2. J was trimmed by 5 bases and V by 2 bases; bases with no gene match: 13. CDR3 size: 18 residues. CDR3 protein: CASSLSPRRLAGNNEQFF. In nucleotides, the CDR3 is TGTGCCAGCAGTTTATCCCCCAGGCGGCTAGCGGGAAACAATGAGCAGTTCTTC.

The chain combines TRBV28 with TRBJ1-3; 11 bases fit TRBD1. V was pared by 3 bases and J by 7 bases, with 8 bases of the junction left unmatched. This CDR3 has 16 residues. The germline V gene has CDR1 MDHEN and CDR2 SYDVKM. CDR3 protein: CASSLVGTGGRNTIYF. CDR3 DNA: TGTGCCAGCAGTTTGGTGGGGACAGGGGGGAGGAACACCATATATTTT.

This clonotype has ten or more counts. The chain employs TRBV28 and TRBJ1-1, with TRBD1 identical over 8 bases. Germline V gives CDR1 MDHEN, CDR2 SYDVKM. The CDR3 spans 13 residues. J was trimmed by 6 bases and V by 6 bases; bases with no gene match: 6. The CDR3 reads CASRPTGVPEAFF. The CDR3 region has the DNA TGTGCCAGCAGGCCGACAGGGGTACCTGAAGCTTTCTTT.

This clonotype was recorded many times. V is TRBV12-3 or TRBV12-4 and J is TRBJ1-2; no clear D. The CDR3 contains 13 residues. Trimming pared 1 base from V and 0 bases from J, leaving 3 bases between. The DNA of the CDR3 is TGTGCCAGCAGTTTAGTGGCTAACTATGGCTACACCTTC. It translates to CASSLVANYGYTF.

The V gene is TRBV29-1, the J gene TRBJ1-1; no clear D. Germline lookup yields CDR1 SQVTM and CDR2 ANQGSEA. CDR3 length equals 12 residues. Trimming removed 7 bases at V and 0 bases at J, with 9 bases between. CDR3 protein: CSAWWVNTEAFF. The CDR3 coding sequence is TGCAGCGCCTGGTGGGTGAACACTGAAGCTTTCTTT.

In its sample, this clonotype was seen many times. CDR3 coding DNA: TGCAGTGCTAGAGCCCTCAACCCTCTAGTGAATGAGCAGTTCTTC. It codes for CSARALNPLVNEQFF. The chain combines TRBV20-1 with TRBJ2-1, with D unresolved. V dropped 1 base and J dropped 7 bases, with 17 bases sitting between them. Germline V lookup: CDR1 DFQATT, CDR2 SNEGSKA (reference sequence). This CDR3 spans 15 amino acids.

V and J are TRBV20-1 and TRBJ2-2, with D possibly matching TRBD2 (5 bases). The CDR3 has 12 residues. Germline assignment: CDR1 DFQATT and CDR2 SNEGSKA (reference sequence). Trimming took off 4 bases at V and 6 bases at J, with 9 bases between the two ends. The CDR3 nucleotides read TGCAGTGCTACTAAGGGAGCCGGGGAGCTGTTTTTT. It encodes CSATKGAGELFF.

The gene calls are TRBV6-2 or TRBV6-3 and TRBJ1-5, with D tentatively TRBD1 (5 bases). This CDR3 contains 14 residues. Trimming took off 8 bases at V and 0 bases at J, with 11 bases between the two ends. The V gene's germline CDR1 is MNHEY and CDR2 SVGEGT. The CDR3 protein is CASLRGNSNQPQHF. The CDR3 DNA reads TGTGCCAGCCTTCGGGGCAATAGCAATCAGCCCCAGCATTTT.

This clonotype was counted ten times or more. CDR3 in DNA: TGTGCCAGCAGCCAGGGAAGTTTCGACACCGCCCAGGAGACCCAGTACTTC. As protein: CASSQGSFDTAQETQYF. The chain is built from TRBV2 and TRBJ2-5; possibly TRBD1 for D (5 bases). The CDR3 contains 17 residues. V lost 6 bases, J lost 5 bases, and 25 bases lay in between. The germline V gene has CDR1 SNHLY and CDR2 FYNNEI.

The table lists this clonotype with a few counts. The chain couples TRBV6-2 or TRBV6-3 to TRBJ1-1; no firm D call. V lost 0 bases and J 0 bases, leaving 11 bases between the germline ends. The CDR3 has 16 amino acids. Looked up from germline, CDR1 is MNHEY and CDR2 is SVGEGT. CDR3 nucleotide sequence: TGTGCCAGCAGTTACTCGAGAAACAATTTGAACACTGAAGCTTTCTTT. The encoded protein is CASSYSRNNLNTEAFF.

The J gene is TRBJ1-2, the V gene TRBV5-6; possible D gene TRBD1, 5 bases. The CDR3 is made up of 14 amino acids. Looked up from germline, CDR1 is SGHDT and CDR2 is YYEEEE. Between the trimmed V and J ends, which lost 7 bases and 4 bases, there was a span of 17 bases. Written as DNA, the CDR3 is TGTGCCAGCTTCCACGGGGACGGACCCTATGGCTACACCTTC. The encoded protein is CASFHGDGPYGYTF.

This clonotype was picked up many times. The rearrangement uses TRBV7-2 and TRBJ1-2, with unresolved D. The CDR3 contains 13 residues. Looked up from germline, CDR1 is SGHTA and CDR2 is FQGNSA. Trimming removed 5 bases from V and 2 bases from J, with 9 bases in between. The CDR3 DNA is TGTGCCAGCAGCCCCGCGGACAACTATGGCTACACCTTC. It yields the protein CASSPADNYGYTF.

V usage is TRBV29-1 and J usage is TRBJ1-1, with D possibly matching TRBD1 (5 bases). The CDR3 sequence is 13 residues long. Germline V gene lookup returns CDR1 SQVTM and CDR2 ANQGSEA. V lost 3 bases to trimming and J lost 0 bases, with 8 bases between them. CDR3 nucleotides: TGCAGCGTTGATAAGGGGATGAACACTGAAGCTTTCTTT. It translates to CSVDKGMNTEAFF. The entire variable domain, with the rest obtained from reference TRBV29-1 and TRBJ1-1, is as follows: SAVISQKPSRDICQRGTSLTIQCQVDSQVTMMFWYRQQPGQSLTLIATANQGSEATYESGFVIDKFPISRPNLTFSTLTVSNMSPEDSSIYLCSVDKGMNTEAFFGQGTRLTVV.

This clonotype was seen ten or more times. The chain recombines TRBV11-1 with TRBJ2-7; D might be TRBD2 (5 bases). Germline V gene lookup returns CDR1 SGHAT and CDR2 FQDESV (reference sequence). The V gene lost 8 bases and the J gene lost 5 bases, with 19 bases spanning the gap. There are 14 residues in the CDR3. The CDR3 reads CASGELSRRNEQYF. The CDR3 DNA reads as TGTGCCAGCGGTGAACTCTCCAGGAGGAACGAGCAGTACTTC.

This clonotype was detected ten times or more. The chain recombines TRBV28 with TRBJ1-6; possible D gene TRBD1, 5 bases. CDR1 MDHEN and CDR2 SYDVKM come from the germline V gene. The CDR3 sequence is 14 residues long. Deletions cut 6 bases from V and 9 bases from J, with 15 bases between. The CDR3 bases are TGTGCCAGCAGCCCGGACATGGGGCTTTCACCCCTCCACTTT. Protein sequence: CASSPDMGLSPLHF. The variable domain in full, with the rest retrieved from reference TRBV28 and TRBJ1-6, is DVKVTQSSRYLVKRTGEKVFLECVQDMDHENMFWYRQDPGLGLRLIYFSYDVKMKEKGDIPEGYSVSREKKERFSLILESASTNQTSMYLCASSPDMGLSPLHFGNGTRLTVT.

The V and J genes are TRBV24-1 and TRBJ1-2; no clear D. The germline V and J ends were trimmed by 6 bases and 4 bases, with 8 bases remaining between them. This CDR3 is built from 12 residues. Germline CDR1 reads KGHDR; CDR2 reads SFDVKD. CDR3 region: CATSQASYGYTF. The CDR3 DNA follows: TGTGCCACCAGTCAGGCAAGCTATGGCTACACCTTC.

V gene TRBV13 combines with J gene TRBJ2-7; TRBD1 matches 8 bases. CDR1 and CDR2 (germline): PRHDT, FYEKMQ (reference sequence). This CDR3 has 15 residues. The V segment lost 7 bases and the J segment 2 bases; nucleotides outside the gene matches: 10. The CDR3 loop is CASTSGQGLPYEQYF. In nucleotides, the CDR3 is TGTGCCAGCACCAGCGGACAGGGCCTACCCTACGAGCAGTACTTC.